The sequence of this T cell receptor beta chain was determined in a study of regulatory T cells in long-lasting Graves disease. Library construction for TCR beta used iRepertoire HTBI primers and Arm-PCR of CDR3 regions. TCRdb re-called the multiplex PCR reads through MiXCR, storing one row per CDR3 protein. Among approximately 470,000 distinct CDR3 sequences, around 20% were seen once, and the ten largest hold 7% to 10%. Time point denoted: persistent/refractory GD, antithyroid drugs over 5 years with positive TRAb. Extracted PBMC RNA gave rise to the TCR library. There are many counts of this clonotype. The TCR comes from a female donor with Graves disease. The sample here was peripheral blood mononuclear cells (PBMCs), taken when the disease was refractory, from a patient treated with antithyroid drugs.

CDR3 DNA: TGCAGTGCTAGAGATCCAGCAGGAATACACTACGAGCAGTACTTC. Translation gives CSARDPAGIHYEQYF. V and J are TRBV20-1 and TRBJ2-7; the D is unclear. The germline V gene has CDR1 DFQATT and CDR2 SNEGSKA (reference sequence). The CDR3 is made up of 15 amino acids. V lost 0 bases and J 3 bases, leaving 15 bases between the germline ends.